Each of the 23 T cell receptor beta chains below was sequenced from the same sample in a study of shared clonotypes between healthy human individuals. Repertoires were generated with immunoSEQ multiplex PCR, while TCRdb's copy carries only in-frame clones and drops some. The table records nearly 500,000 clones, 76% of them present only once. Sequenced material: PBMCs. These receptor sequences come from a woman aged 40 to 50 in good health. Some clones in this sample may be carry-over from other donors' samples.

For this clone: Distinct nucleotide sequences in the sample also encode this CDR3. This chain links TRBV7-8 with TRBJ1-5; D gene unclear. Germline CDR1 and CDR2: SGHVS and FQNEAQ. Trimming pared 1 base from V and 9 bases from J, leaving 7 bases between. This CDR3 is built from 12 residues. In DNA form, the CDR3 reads TGTGCCAGCAGCTTAGGAATCCTGCCCCAGCATTTT. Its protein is CASSLGILPQHF.

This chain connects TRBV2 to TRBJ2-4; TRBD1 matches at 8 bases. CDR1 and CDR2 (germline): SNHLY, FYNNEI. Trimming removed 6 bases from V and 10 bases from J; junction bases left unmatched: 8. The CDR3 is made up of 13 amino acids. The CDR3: CASSGTGGAIQYF. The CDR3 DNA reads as TGTGCCAGCAGCGGGACAGGAGGGGCGATTCAGTACTTC.

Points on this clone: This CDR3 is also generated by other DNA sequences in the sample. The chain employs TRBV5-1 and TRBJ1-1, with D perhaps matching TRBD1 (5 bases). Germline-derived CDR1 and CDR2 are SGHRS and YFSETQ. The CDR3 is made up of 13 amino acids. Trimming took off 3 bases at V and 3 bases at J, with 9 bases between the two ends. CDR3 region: CASSYQGDTEAFF. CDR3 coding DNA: TGCGCCAGCAGCTATCAGGGTGACACTGAAGCTTTCTTT. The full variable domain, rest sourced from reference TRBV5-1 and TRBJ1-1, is KAGVTQTPRYLIKTRGQQVTLSCSPISGHRSVSWYQQTPGQGLQFLFEYFSETQRNKGNFPGRFSGRQFSNSRSEMNVSTLELGDSALYLCASSYQGDTEAFFGQGTRLTVV.

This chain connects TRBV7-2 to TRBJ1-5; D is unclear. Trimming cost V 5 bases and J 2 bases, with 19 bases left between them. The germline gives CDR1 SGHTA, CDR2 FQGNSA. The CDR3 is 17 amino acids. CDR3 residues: CASSDSPRGVGNQPQHF. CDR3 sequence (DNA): TGTGCCAGCAGCGACTCCCCTCGCGGCGTGGGCAATCAGCCCCAGCATTTT.

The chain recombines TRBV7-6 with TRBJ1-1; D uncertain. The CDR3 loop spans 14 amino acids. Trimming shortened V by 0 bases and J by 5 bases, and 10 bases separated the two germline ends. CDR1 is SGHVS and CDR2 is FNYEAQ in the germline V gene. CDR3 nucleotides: TGTGCCAGCAGCTTAGCGCTTGGGAGAACTGAAGCTTTCTTT. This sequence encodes CASSLALGRTEAFF. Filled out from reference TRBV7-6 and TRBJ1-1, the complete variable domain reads GAGVSQSPRYKVTKRGQDVALRCDPISGHVSLYWYRQALGQGPEFLTYFNYEAQQDKSGLPNDRFSAERPEGSISTLTIQRTEQRDSAMYRCASSLALGRTEAFFGQGTRLTVV.

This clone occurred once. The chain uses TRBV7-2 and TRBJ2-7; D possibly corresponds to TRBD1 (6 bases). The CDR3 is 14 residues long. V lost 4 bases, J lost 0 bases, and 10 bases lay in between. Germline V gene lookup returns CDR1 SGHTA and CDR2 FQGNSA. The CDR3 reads CASSSARGSYEQYF. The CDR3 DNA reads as TGTGCCAGCAGCTCGGCCAGGGGCTCCTACGAGCAGTACTTC.

The CDR3 sequence: CASSPPGLVDEQYF. CDR3 nucleotides: TGTGCCAGCAGTCCGCCGGGACTAGTCGACGAGCAGTACTTC. J is TRBJ2-7 and V is TRBV6-5, with 8 bases aligning to TRBD2. This CDR3 spans 14 amino acids. J was trimmed by 5 bases and V by 5 bases; bases with no gene match: 8. Germline values: CDR1 MNHEY, CDR2 SVGAGI.

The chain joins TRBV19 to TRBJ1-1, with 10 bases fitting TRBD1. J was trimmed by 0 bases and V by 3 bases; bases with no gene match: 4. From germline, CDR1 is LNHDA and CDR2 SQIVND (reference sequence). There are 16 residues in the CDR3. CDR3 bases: TGTGCCAGTAGTATTAGGGACAGGGGAATGAACACTGAAGCTTTCTTT. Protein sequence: CASSIRDRGMNTEAFF.

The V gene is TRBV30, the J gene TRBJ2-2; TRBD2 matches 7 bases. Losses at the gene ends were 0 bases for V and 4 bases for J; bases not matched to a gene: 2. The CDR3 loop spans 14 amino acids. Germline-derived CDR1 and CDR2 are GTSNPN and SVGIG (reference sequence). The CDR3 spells CAWSVRGVTGELFF. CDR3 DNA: TGTGCCTGGAGTGTACGGGGGGTCACCGGGGAGCTGTTTTTT.

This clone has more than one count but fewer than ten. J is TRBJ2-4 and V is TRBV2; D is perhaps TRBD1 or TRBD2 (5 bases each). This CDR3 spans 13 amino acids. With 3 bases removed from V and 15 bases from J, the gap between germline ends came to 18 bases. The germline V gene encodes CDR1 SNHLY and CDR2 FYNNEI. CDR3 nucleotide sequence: TGTGCCAGCAGTGATACTAGGGGAACCTTTTGGTACTTC. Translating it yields CASSDTRGTFWYF.

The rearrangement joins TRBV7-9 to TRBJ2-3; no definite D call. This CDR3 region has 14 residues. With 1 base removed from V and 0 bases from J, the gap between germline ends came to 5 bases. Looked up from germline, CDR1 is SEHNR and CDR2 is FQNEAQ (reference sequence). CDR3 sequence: CASSLGVSTDTQYF. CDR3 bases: TGTGCCAGCAGCTTAGGTGTTAGCACAGATACGCAGTATTTT.

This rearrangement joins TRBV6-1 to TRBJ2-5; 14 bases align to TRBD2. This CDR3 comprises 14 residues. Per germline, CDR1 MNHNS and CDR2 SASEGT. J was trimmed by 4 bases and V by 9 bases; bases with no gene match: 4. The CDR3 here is CASLGLAGGETQYF. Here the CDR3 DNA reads TGTGCCAGTCTCGGACTAGCGGGAGGAGAGACCCAGTACTTC.

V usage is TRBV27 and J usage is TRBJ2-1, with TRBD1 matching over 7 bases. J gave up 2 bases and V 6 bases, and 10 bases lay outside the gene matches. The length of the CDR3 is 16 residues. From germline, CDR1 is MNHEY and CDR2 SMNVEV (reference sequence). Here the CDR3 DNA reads TGTGCCAGCAGCCTCTGGACAGGAACTACCTACAATGAGCAGTTCTTC. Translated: CASSLWTGTTYNEQFF.

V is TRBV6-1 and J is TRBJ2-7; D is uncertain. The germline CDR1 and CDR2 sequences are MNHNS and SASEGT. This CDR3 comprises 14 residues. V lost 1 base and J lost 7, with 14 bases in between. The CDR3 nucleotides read TGTGCCAGCAGTGAAGGGGCCACGTTGGGTGAGCAGTACTTC. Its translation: CASSEGATLGEQYF.

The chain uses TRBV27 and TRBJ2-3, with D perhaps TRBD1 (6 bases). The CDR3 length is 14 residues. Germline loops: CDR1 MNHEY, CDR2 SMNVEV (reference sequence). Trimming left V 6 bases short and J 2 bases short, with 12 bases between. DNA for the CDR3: TGTGCCAGCAGACGCGGACAGAACACAGATACGCAGTATTTT. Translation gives CASRRGQNTDTQYF.

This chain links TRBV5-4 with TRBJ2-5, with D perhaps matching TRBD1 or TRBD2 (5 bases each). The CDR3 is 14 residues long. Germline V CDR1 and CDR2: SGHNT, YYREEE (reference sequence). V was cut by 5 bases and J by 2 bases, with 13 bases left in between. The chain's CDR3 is CASRLGTNQETQYF. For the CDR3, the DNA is TGTGCCAGCAGGCTAGGGACCAATCAAGAGACCCAGTACTTC.

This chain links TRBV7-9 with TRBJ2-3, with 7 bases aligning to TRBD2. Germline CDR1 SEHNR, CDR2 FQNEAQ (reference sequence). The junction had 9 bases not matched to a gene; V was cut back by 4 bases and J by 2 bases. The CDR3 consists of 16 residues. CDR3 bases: TGTGCCAGCAGCTACGGAGAGCGGGGATCCACAGATACGCAGTATTTT. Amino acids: CASSYGERGSTDTQYF.

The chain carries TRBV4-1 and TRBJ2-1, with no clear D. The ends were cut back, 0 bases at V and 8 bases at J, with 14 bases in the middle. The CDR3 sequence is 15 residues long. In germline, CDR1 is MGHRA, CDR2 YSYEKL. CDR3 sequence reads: CASSQDKDPWDEQFF. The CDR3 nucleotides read TGCGCCAGCAGCCAAGACAAGGACCCGTGGGATGAGCAGTTCTTC.

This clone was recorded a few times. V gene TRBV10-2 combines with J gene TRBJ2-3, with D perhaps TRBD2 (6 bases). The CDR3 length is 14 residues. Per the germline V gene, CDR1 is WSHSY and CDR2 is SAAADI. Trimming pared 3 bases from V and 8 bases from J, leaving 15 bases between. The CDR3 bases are TGCGCCAGCAGTGATGCGGGGAAGGGTATTACGCAGTATTTT. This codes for CASSDAGKGITQYF.

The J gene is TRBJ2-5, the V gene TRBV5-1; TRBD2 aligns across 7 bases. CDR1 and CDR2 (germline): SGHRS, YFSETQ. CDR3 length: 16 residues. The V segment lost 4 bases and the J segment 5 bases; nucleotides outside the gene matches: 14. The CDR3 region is CASSIGGYSGRETQYF. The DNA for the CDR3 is TGCGCCAGCAGCATCGGAGGGTATAGCGGGCGGGAGACCCAGTACTTC.

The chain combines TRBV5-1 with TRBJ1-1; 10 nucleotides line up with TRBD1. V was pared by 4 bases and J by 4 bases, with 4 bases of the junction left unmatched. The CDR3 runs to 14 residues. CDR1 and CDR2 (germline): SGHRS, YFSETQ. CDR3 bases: TGCGCCAGCAGCCCGGGACAGGGGCCCACTGAAGCTTTCTTT. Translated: CASSPGQGPTEAFF.

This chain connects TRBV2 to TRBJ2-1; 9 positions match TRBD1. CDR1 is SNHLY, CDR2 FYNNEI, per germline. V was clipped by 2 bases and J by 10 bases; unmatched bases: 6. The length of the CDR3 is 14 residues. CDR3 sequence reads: CASSELGQGWEQFF. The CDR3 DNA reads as TGTGCCAGCAGTGAATTGGGACAGGGTTGGGAGCAGTTCTTC.

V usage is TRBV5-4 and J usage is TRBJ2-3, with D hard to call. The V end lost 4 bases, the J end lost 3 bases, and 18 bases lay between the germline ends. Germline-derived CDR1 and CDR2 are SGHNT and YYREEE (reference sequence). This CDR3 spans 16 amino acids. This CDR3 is CASSPRAGSKTDTQYF. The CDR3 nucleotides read TGTGCCAGCAGCCCTCGGGCCGGTTCAAAGACAGATACGCAGTATTTT.